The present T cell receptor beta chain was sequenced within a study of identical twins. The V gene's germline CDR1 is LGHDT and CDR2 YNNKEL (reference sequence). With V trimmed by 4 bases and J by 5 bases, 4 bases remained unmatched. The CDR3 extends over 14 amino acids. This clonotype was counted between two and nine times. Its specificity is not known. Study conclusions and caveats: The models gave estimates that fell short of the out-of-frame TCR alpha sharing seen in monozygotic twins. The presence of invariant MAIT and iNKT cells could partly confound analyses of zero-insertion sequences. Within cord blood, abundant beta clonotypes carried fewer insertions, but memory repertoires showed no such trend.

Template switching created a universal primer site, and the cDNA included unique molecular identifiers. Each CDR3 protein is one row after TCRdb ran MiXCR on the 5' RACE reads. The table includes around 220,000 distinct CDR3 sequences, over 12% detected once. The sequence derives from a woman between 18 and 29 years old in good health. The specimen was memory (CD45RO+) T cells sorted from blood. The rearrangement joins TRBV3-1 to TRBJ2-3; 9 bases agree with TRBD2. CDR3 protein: CASSRGLAEDTQYF. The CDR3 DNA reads TGTGCCAGCAGCCGGGGACTAGCCGAAGATACGCAGTATTTT.